The 18 T cell receptor beta chains in this list originate from one sample, sequenced in a study of Ad26.COV2.S vaccination and SARS-CoV-2 variants. The assay was immunoSEQ multiplex PCR, and TCRdb's table has in-frame clones only and misses some. The top ten hold about 7.4% of the sample, which has roughly 410,000 clones, about 83% seen once. Treatment given: roughly 18 received Ad26.COV2.S at low or high dose, single or two shots; about 5 received placebo; per-sample allocation not given. Each sample was drawn 63 days after the first injection (of vaccine or placebo). Sequenced material: peripheral blood, taken in a trial of Ad26.COV2.S vaccine versus placebo. The receptors derive from a person aged 18-65 years who received the Ad26.COV2.S COVID-19 vaccine or a placebo.

The chain combines TRBV4-1 with TRBJ1-4, with D hard to call. V gave up 11 bases and J gave up 3 bases, with 16 bases separating them. Germline V gene sequence: CDR1 MGHRA, CDR2 YSYEKL. The CDR3 runs to 14 residues. The CDR3 DNA reads as TGCGCCTTCAGCCCTCCCGGGGCTAATGAAAAACTGTTTTTT. Its protein product is CAFSPPGANEKLFF.

The rearrangement uses TRBV6-4 and TRBJ2-7; D is ambiguous. Germline V gene lookup returns CDR1 MRHNA and CDR2 SNTAGT. The CDR3 has 15 amino acids. The V gene lost 10 bases and the J gene lost 4 bases, with 23 bases spanning the gap. CDR3 nucleotide sequence: TGTGCCACCCATGGGCCCGACTCGGAGACGTACGAGCAGTACTTC. It yields the protein CATHGPDSETYEQYF.

This clone was counted ten times or more. The chain combines TRBV30 with TRBJ1-6; 10 bases align to TRBD1. Germline CDR1 is GTSNPN and CDR2 is SVGIG (reference sequence). The CDR3 totals 14 residues. J gave up 6 bases and V 5 bases, and 4 bases lay outside the gene matches. CDR3 loop: CAWGQGGLNSPLHF. The CDR3, as DNA: TGTGCCTGGGGACAGGGGGGACTTAATTCACCCCTCCACTTT.

The chain couples TRBV11-3 to TRBJ1-1; 7 bases agree with TRBD1. CDR3 length: 14 amino acids. V gave up 4 bases and J gave up 7 bases; unmatched junction bases: 9. Germline V gene sequence: CDR1 SGHNT, CDR2 YENEEA. The CDR3 sequence: CASSSWGQSIEAFF. DNA of the CDR3: TGTGCCAGCAGCTCCTGGGGACAGTCAATTGAAGCTTTCTTT.

The V gene is TRBV9, the J gene TRBJ2-1; D ambiguous. CDR1 and CDR2 (germline): SGDLS, YYNGEE. The V and J ends lost 4 bases and 7 bases respectively, with 15 bases between them. The CDR3 covers 14 residues. CDR3 in amino acids: CASSTVSSKNEQFF. In DNA, the CDR3 is TGTGCCAGCAGCACGGTATCTTCGAAAAATGAGCAGTTCTTC.

This chain uses TRBV7-2 with TRBJ2-1; D possibly corresponds to TRBD2 (5 bases). Germline loops: CDR1 SGHTA, CDR2 FQGNSA. CDR3 size: 13 residues. V shed 5 bases and J shed 6 bases, with 11 bases lying between them. CDR3 in amino acids: CASSHGGFNEQFF. Written as DNA, the CDR3 is TGTGCCAGCAGCCACGGCGGGTTCAATGAGCAGTTCTTC.

This clone has just a few counts. The chain has TRBV12-5 and TRBJ1-1, with 11 nucleotides matching TRBD1. Germline CDR1 and CDR2: LGHNT and FRNRAP. The CDR3 contains 20 residues. With 2 bases clipped from V and 3 bases from J, the junction kept 17 bases outside the gene matches. In DNA form, the CDR3 reads TGTGCTAGTGGTTTGCCCCTTTGGGACAGGGGGAGGTCCTGGTACACTGAAGCTTTCTTT. Its protein product is CASGLPLWDRGRSWYTEAFF.

This chain connects TRBV5-1 to TRBJ1-6, with D possibly being TRBD1 (6 bases). The CDR3 has 15 residues. CDR1 SGHRS and CDR2 YFSETQ come from the germline V gene. Deletions cut 3 bases from V and 10 bases from J, with 17 bases between. CDR3 bases: TGCGCCAGCAGCTGGGATCGGGGGGCAGGCTCACCCCTCCACTTT. This codes for CASSWDRGAGSPLHF.

Only a few counts were recorded for this clone. This sequence joins TRBV19 and TRBJ2-7; the match to TRBD1 covers 7 bases. CDR1 is LNHDA and CDR2 is SQIVND in the germline V gene (reference sequence). CDR3 length: 14 residues. After removal of 4 bases from V and 1 base from J, the junction contained 4 bases not matched to a gene. The CDR3 region is CASSKGQRSYEQYF. In nucleotides, the CDR3 is TGTGCCAGTAGTAAGGGACAGCGATCCTACGAGCAGTACTTC. The variable domain in full, with the rest retrieved from reference TRBV19 and TRBJ2-7, is DGGITQSPKYLFRKEGQNVTLSCEQNLNHDAMYWYRQDPGQGLRLIYYSQIVNDFQKGDIAEGYSVSREKKESFPLTVTSAQKNPTAFYLCASSKGQRSYEQYFGPGTRLTVT.

V gene TRBV12-3 or TRBV12-4 combines with J gene TRBJ2-3; D is ambiguous. This CDR3 is 12 amino acids long. Trimming shortened V by 7 bases and J by 1 base, and 6 bases separated the two germline ends. CDR3 nucleotides: TGTGCCAGCACCAAGGGCACAGATACGCAGTATTTT. This codes for CASTKGTDTQYF.

The rearrangement uses TRBV3-1 (or the pseudogene TRBV3-2) and TRBJ2-1, with 9 nucleotides matching TRBD2. Unmatched junction bases numbered 11, after V lost 4 bases and J lost 1 base. The CDR3 has 18 residues. CDR1 and CDR2 (germline): LGHDT, YNNKEL (reference sequence). The DNA for the CDR3 is TGTGCCAGCAGCCGAGCCCTCGGACTAGCGATATCCTACAATGAGCAGTTCTTC. This encodes CASSRALGLAISYNEQFF.

This clone was seen a single time. This rearrangement joins TRBV5-1 to TRBJ2-1; maybe TRBD2 (5 bases). Germline CDR1 and CDR2: SGHRS and YFSETQ. Trimming left V 2 bases short and J 5 bases short, with 11 bases between. This CDR3 has 14 residues. DNA for the CDR3: TGCGCCAGCAGCTTTGGGCTAGCTAACAATGAGCAGTTCTTC. It yields the protein CASSFGLANNEQFF.

The sample holds one count of this clone. The chain has TRBV5-1 and TRBJ2-7; a possible D gene is TRBD1 (5 bases). Germline values: CDR1 SGHRS, CDR2 YFSETQ. Between the trimmed V and J ends, which lost 3 bases and 7 bases, there was a span of 11 bases. This CDR3 is built from 12 residues. CDR3 loop: CASSSQGREQYF. Here the CDR3 DNA reads TGCGCCAGCAGCTCCCAGGGTCGAGAGCAGTACTTC.

This rearrangement joins TRBV9 to TRBJ2-2; D call uncertain. The CDR3 runs 14 residues. V was shortened by 3 bases and J by 0 bases, with 6 bases between the two germline ends. Germline V gives CDR1 SGDLS, CDR2 YYNGEE. The CDR3 protein is CASSELSNTGELFF. CDR3 sequence (DNA): TGTGCCAGCAGCGAACTCTCGAACACCGGGGAGCTGTTTTTT.

The chain has TRBV9 and TRBJ1-1; possibly TRBD1 for D (5 bases). The CDR3 has 14 amino acids. The V end was cut by 0 bases, the J end by 3 bases, with 9 bases between. Germline CDR1 reads SGDLS; CDR2 reads YYNGEE. The CDR3 nucleotides are TGTGCCAGCAGCGTAGGTGGGGGTCACACTGAAGCTTTCTTT. This gives the protein CASSVGGGHTEAFF.

The rearrangement joins TRBV2 to TRBJ1-3; D remains unclear. The CDR3 length is 14 residues. Trimming pared 6 bases from V and 0 bases from J, leaving 9 bases between. Germline V gives CDR1 SNHLY, CDR2 FYNNEI. DNA of the CDR3: TGTGCCAGCAGGGGTCCCATCTCTGGAAACACCATATATTTT. It yields the protein CASRGPISGNTIYF.

J is TRBJ2-3 and V is TRBV25-1, with 10 bases fitting TRBD2. The CDR3 loop spans 15 amino acids. Trimming removed 8 bases from V and 4 bases from J; junction bases left unmatched: 9. Germline V lookup: CDR1 MGHDK, CDR2 SYGVNS. The CDR3 region has the DNA TGTGCCAGCGGAGACCCAGCGGGAGGGTCAGATACGCAGTATTTT. This translates into CASGDPAGGSDTQYF.

The V gene is TRBV29-1, the J gene TRBJ1-2, with 7 bases identical to TRBD1. Germline V gene lookup returns CDR1 SQVTM and CDR2 ANQGSEA. There are 14 residues in the CDR3. Trimming cost V 7 bases and J 4 bases; bases outside gene matches: 12. The CDR3 coding sequence is TGCAGCGGCCTACTTACACAGGGGTCCTATGGCTACACCTTC. Translating gives CSGLLTQGSYGYTF.